This TCR beta chain was captured by sequencing in a study of cytomegalovirus exposure and HLA in healthy donors. Study conclusions and caveats: Rarity characterized most TCR sequences, yet some public TCRs appeared in many donors. The tendency of first-cohort TCR clusters to co-occur in the 110 or so validation repertoires emerged from a later analysis.

The method was immunoSEQ multiplex PCR; TCRdb's version includes in-frame clones alone and lacks a portion of them. The repertoire holds 45,000 or so clones, with under 95% as singletons. In the case of this clone: Its antigen remains unknown.

Germline V gives CDR1 MNHEY, CDR2 SVGAGI. CDR3 size: 13 residues. Trimming took off 5 bases at V and 2 bases at J, with 10 bases between the two ends. Material for sequencing was PBMCs. This rearrangement joins TRBV6-5 to TRBJ2-7, with D possibly matching TRBD1 (6 bases). This clonotype was sampled from a young woman in good health and CMV-seronegative. The CDR3, as DNA: TGTGCCAGCAGTGGGGACACCACCTACGAGCAGTACTTC. Translation: CASSGDTTYEQYF.